Each of the 4 T cell receptor beta chains below was sequenced from the same sample in a study of cytomegalovirus exposure and HLA in healthy donors. Primers for the PCR totalled 60 Vbeta and 13 Jbeta. Libraries were prepared by immunoSEQ multiplex PCR; TCRdb keeps only in-frame clonotypes and omits some of them. Counted here are 120,000 to 150,000 clones, 82% occurring once; the ten biggest clones make up about 2.3%. The sample comprised PBMCs. The receptors stem from a male donor in good health and CMV-seronegative.

CDR3 region: CASSYYNEQFF. The CDR3 DNA reads TGTGCCAGCAGTTACTACAATGAGCAGTTCTTC. This chain connects TRBV25-1 to TRBJ2-1, with no clear D. The CDR3 totals 11 residues. Germline V gene lookup returns CDR1 MGHDK and CDR2 SYGVNS. The V end was cut by 5 bases, the J end by 3 bases, with 2 bases between.

The chain joins TRBV7-9 to TRBJ2-7, with D hard to call. Trimming stripped 5 bases from V and 4 bases from J, with 9 bases between. The CDR3 spans 12 residues. CDR1 SEHNR and CDR2 FQNEAQ come from the germline V gene (reference sequence). CDR3 DNA: TGTGCCAGCAGCCCCTCCTTATACGAGCAGTACTTC. This encodes CASSPSLYEQYF.

The V and J genes are TRBV7-7 and TRBJ2-5, with 8 nucleotides matching TRBD1. CDR3 length: 15 amino acids. The ends lost 4 bases at V and 1 base at J; junction bases unmatched: 5. The germline gives CDR1 SSHAT, CDR2 FNYEAQ (reference sequence). The CDR3 DNA reads as TGTGCCAGCAGCTCAGGGACAGGATTCCAAGAGACCCAGTACTTC. Its translation is CASSSGTGFQETQYF.

V usage is TRBV27 and J usage is TRBJ1-4; tentatively, D is TRBD1 (5 bases). V lost 5 bases and J lost 10, with 20 bases in between. The CDR3 consists of 15 residues. CDR1 and CDR2 (germline): MNHEY, SMNVEV (reference sequence). DNA of the CDR3: TGTGCCAGCAGTCTCCTTTTGGGGGGTGGAGGAAAACTGTTTTTT. Translation gives CASSLLLGGGGKLFF.